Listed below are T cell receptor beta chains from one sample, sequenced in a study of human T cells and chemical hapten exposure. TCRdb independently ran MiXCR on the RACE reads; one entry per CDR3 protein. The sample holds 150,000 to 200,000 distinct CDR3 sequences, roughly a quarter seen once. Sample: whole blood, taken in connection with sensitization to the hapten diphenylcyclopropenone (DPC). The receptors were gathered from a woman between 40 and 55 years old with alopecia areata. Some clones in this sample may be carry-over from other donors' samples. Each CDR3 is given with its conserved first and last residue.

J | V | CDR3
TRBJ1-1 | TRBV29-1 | CSVSVRRGWNTEAFF
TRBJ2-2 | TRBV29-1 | CSGQAGTANAGELFF
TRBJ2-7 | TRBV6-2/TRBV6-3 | CASSYSTSGGPYEQYF
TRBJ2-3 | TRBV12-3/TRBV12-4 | CASLGGSLGDTQYF
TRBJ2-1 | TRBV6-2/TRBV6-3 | CASRQGPIGEQFF
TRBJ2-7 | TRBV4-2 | CASSQAGVEQYF
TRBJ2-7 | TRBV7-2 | CASSLNYRTSGVTYEQYF
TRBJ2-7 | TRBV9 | CASSARTSGRMGEQYF
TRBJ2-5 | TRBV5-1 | CASSLGQGGGETQYF
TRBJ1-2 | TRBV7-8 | CASSLSGAGGYTF
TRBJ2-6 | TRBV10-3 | CAISEGVSGANVLTF
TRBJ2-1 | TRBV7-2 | CASSAQTEQFF
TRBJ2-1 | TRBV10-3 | CAIASSKGSYNEQFF
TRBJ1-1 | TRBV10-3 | CAISEPPAGSNTEAFF
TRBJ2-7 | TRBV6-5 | CASSYDSGVREQYF
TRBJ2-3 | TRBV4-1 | CASSQAGTSGFSDTQYF
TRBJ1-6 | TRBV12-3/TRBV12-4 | CASSLGQAFSPLHF
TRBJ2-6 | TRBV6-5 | CASSYDGTDHSGANVLTF
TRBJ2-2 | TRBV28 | CASSLGGSHTGELFF
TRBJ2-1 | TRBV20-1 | CSARDSTGRERYNEQFF
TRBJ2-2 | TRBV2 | CASNLDGVGELFF
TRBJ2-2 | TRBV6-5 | CASSQREAGELFF
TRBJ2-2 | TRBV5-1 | CASSSRDRGLPNTGELFF
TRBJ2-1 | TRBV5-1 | CASSFGGTSPYNEQFF
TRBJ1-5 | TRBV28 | CASRIQGGNQPQHF
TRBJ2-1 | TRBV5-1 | CASSFREGVYNEQFF
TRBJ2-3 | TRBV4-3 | CASSQDRGGRPADTQYF
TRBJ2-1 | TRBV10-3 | CAIGPGGRFYNEQFF
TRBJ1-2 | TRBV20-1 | CSARGDSVFTF
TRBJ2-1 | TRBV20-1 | CSVPKALAGRYNEQFF
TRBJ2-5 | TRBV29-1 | CSVTGVETQYF
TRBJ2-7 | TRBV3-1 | CASSPLLTGDEQYF
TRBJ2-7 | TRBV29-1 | CSVKLAGVGEQYF
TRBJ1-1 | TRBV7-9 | CASSLERDTEAFF
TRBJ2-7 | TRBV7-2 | CASSPRGAGGNEQYF
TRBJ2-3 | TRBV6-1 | CASRTSGSTDTQYF
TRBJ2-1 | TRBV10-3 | CAISPHGTGASNEQFF
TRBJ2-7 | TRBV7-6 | CASSAKPGHVHEQYF
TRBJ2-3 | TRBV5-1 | CASSWGGRTDTQYF
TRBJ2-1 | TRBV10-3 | CAISSGGSYNEQFF
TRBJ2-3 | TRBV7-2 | CASSLAVVTDTQYF
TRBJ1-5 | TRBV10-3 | CAIMRDLGQPQHF
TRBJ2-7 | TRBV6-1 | CASSLWGPGPYEQYF
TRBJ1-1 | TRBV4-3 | CASSDLMNTEAFF
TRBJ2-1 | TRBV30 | CAREGGYNEQFF
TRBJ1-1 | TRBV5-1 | CASRPWQEVNTEAFF
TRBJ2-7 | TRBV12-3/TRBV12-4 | CASSLGTGFQYF
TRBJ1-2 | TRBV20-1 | CSARGSYTYGYTF